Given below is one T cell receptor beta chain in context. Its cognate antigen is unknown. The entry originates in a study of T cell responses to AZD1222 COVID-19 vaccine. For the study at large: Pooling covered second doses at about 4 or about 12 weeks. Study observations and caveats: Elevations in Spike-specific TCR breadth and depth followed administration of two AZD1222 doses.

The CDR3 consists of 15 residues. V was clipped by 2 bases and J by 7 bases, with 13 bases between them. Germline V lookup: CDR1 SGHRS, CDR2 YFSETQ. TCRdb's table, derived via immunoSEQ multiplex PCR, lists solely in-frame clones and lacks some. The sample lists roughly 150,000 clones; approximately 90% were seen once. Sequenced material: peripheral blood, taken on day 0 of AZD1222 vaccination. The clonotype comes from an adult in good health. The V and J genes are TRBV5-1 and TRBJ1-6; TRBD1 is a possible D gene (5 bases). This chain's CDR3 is CASSLQVSMNSPLHF. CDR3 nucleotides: TGCGCCAGCAGCTTACAGGTCTCGATGAATTCACCCCTCCACTTT.